Here is one TCR beta chain with its context. Its cognate antigen is unknown. The CDR3 loop spans 19 amino acids. Losses at the gene ends were 0 bases for V and 0 bases for J; bases not matched to a gene: 9. Per the germline V gene, CDR1 is LGHNA and CDR2 is YNFKEQ. Ahead of thyroid surgery, no patient had received treatment of any kind. In the original processing: The study built a papillary thyroid cancer distant-metastasis classifier from CDR3 differences across clinicopathological groups. TCRdb reanalyzed the PCR reads via MiXCR. TCRdb, not the original authors, processed these V and J calls. The table includes tens of thousands of clones, 35% to 45% detected once. This sample was taken from a study of metastatic and nonmetastatic thyroid tumors. The wider study: Samples came from malignant and benign thyroid patients, and repertoires were compared across blood and tumor or nodule tissue.

Study-wide results and limits: Across blood and tumor, TCR beta diversity in malignant thyroid tumors was reportedly significantly higher than in benign nodules.

The V gene is TRBV4-2, the J gene TRBJ2-2; 8 bases are a match to TRBD2. The receptor was derived from a male donor with papillary thyroid cancer or a benign thyroid nodule (not recorded which). Some clones in this sample may be carry-over from other donors' samples. Specimen: blood. The CDR3 DNA reads TGTGCCAGCAGCCAAGAAGAGGGTAGCGGGGAAACGAACACCGGGGAGCTGTTTTTT. Its translation is CASSQEEGSGETNTGELFF.